The entry that follows covers one TCR beta chain sequence. The V end was cut by 5 bases, the J end by 4 bases, with 11 bases between. The CDR3 spans 14 residues. Per germline, CDR1 SGHVS and CDR2 FQNEAQ. The record originates from a study of blood T cell repertoires in COVID-19. Study-level information: The cDNA or gDNA used as material had been derived from T cells, B-cell-depleted T cells, or PBMCs.

In the original workflow: Amplification with reference gene primers provided the estimates of nucleated cell counts. Method: immunoSEQ multiplex PCR; TCRdb's copy keeps in-frame clones and lacks some. V and J calls and clone size come straight from that table; D and trimming were deduced from the DNA. The table has some 270,000 clones, 70% to 90% seen once. One Seattle source followed patients from active infection through their disease course. Material: peripheral blood. This sequence was found in a human donor with COVID-19, enrolled during active disease. The donor label of this sample is uncertain. The chain has TRBV7-8 and TRBJ1-4; no definite D call. The CDR3 loop reads CASSRLRGNEKLFF. The CDR3 DNA reads TGTGCCAGCAGCCGCCTCCGGGGTAATGAAAAACTGTTTTTT.